This paragraph reports one T cell receptor beta chain. Its antigen is not known. This specimen comes from a study of T-cell memory formation after mild COVID-19. Study-wide findings and caveats: Still unconfirmed is whether the second-wave clones peaking on day 37 recognized SARS-CoV-2. Memory sampled before infection contained some responding clones, suggesting cross-reactive memory joined. CD4+ bias marked clones expanding day 15 to 37, unlike balanced contracting clones.

CDR3 length equals 16 residues. 5'RACE with constant-segment primers yielded barcoded, UMI-tagged TCR alpha and TCR beta cDNA libraries. TCRdb re-derived calls from the 5' RACE reads in MiXCR, one entry per CDR3 protein. The sample holds approximately 400,000 distinct CDR3 sequences, roughly 18% seen once. The origin of this receptor is a man aged 18-30 years who had mild COVID-19 (a few samples of this study predate the infection). Cell type and time point are not known. The chain is built from TRBV21-1 and TRBJ2-7; no check of the table's D call, TRBD1, against the DNA was made. TRBV21-1 is a pseudogene segment. The sequenced material came from PBMCs or a T cell subset sorted from them (not recorded which). In DNA, the CDR3 is TGTGCCAGCAGTGTCCAAAGGAGGGGAGCTAACTACGAGCAGTACGTC. It yields the protein CASSVQRRGANYEQYV.